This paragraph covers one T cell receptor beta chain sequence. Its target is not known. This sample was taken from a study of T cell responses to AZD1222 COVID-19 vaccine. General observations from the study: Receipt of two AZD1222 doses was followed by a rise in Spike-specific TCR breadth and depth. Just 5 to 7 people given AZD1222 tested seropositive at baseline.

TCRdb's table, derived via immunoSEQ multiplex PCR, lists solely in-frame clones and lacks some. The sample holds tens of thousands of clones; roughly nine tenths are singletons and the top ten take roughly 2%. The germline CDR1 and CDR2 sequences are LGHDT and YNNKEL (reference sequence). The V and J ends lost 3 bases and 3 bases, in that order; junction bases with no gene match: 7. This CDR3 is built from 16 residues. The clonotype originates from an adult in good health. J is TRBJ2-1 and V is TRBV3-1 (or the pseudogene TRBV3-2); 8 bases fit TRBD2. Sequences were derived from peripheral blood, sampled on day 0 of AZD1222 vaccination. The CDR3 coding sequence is TGTGCCAGCAGCCAGAGGACTAGCCGGATCTACAATGAGCAGTTCTTC. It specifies CASSQRTSRIYNEQFF.